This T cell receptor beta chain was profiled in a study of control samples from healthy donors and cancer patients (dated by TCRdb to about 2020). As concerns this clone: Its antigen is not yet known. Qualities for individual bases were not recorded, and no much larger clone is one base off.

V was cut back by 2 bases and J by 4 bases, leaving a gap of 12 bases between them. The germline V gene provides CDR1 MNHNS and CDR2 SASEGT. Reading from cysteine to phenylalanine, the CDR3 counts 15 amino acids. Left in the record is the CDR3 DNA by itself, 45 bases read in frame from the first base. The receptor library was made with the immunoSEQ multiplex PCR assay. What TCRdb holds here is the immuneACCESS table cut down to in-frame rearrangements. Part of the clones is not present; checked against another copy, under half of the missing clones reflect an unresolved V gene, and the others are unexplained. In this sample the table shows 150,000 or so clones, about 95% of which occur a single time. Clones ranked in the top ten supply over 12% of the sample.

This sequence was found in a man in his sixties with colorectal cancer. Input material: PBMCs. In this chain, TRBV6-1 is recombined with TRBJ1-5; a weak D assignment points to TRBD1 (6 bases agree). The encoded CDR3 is CASSEKRQENQPQHF. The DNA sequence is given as TGTGCCAGCAGTGAAAAACGACAGGAGAATCAGCCCCAGCATTTT.